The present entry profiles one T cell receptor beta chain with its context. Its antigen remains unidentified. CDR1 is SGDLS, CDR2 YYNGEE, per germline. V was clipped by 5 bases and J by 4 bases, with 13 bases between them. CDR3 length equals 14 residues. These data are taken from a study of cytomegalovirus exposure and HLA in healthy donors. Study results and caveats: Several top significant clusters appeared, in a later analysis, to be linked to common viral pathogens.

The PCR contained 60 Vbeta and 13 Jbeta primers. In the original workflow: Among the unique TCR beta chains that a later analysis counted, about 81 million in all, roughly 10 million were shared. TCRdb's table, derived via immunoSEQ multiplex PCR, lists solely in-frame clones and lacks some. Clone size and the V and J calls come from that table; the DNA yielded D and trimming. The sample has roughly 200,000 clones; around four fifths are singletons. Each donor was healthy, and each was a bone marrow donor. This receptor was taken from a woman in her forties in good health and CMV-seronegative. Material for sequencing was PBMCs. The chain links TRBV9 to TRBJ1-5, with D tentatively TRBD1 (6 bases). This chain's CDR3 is CASSRTAQNQPQHF. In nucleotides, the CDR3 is TGTGCCAGCAGTAGGACAGCCCAGAATCAGCCCCAGCATTTT.